A single TCR beta chain is shown here with its context. These data belong to a study of blood T cell repertoires in COVID-19. Study-wide background: Samples of COVID-19 (acute and convalescent) were obtained from the United States, Italy and Spain. In each case, the material was cDNA or gDNA derived from T cells, B-cell-depleted T cells, or PBMCs.

Germline-derived CDR1 and CDR2 are MNHEY and SVGAGI. The V end lost 5 bases, the J end lost 0 bases, and 12 bases lay between the germline ends. The CDR3 contains 15 residues. Authors' methods: For nucleated cells, counts were estimated from reference gene primer amplification. The repertoire was sequenced with immunoSEQ multiplex PCR; TCRdb's copy has only in-frame clones and lacks some. Clonal size and the V and J genes are those of that table, whereas D and trimming came from the DNA. This sample has 150,000 to 200,000 clones, with about 85% found just once. The sequencing sample was made of peripheral blood. The origin of this receptor is a man between 70 and 80 years old who had recovered from COVID-19. The chain carries TRBV6-5 and TRBJ2-3, with D hard to call. As DNA, the CDR3 is TGTGCCAGCAGTCCCGGTAGAGGAAGCACAGATACGCAGTATTTT. Translated: CASSPGRGSTDTQYF.